This T cell receptor beta chain comes out of a study of T cell responses to AZD1222 COVID-19 vaccine. Whole-study results and caveats: At 160-218 and 743-854, vaccine-associated CD4 TCRs were dominant, and they spanned spike. It should be noted that donors were predominantly white British and more often female, and clonal diversity was possibly underestimated.

A note on this clone: The antigen is undetermined.

Using immunoSEQ multiplex PCR, the repertoire was profiled, and TCRdb retains in-frame clones only, with some absent. The data show tens of thousands of clones, with roughly 87% seen just once and about a third held by the top ten. V dropped 3 bases and J dropped 6; count of bases not matched to a gene: 5. CDR3 length equals 14 residues. From germline, CDR1 is SQVTM and CDR2 ANQGSEA. V gene TRBV29-1 combines with J gene TRBJ1-4; TRBD1 matches at 9 bases. This TCR was recovered from an adult who received the AZD1222 COVID-19 vaccine. Sequencing was performed on peripheral blood, taken 28 days after the second AZD1222 dose. CDR3: CSVDPGTGYEKLFF. The CDR3 nucleotides are TGCAGCGTTGACCCCGGGACAGGGTATGAAAAACTGTTTTTT.